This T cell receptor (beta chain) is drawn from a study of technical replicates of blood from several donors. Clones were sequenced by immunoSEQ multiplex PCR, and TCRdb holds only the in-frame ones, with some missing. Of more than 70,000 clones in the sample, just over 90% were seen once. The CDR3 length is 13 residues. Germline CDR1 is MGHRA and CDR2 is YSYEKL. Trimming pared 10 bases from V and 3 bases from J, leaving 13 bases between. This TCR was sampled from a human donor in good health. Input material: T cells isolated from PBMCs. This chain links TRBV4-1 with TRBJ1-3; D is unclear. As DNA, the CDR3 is TGCGCCATCCGGCCGGAGGGTGGAAACACCATATATTTT. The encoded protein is CAIRPEGGNTIYF.